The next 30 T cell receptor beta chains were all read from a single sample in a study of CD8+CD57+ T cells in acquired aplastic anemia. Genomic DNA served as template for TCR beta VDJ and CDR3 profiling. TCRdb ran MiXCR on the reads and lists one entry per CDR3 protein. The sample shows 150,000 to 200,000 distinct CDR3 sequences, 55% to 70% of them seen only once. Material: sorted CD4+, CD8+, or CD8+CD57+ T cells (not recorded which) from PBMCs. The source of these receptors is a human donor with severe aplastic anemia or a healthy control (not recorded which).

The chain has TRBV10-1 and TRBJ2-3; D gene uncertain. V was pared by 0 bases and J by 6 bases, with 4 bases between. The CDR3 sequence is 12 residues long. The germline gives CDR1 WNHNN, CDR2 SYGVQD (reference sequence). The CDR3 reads CASSESWDTQYF. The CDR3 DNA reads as TGCGCCAGCAGTGAGTCATGGGATACGCAGTATTTT.

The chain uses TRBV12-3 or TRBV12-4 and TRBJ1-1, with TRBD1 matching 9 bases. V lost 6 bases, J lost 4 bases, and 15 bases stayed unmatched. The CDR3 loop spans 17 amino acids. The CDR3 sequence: CASSIGTGTGEGTEAFF. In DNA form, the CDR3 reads TGTGCCAGCAGCATTGGGACAGGGACTGGCGAAGGCACTGAAGCTTTCTTT.

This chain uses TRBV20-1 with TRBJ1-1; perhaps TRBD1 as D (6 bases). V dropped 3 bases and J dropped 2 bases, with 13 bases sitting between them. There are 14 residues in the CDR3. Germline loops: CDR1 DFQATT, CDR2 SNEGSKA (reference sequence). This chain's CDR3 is CSASSGAFNTEAFF. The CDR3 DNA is TGCAGTGCTAGCTCAGGGGCGTTTAACACTGAAGCTTTCTTT.

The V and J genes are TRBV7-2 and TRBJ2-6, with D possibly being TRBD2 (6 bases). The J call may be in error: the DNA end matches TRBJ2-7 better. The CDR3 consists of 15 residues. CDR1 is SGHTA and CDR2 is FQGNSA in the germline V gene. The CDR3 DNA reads TGTGCCAGCAGCTTTCGGGACTCGATACTCTACGAGCAGTACTTC. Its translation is CASSFRDSILYEQYF.

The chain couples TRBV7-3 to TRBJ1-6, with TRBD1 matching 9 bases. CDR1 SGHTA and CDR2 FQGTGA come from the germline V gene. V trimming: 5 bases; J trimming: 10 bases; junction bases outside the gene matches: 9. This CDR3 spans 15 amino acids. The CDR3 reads CASSPGDRAMSPLHF. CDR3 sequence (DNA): TGTGCCAGCAGCCCCGGGGACAGGGCCATGTCACCCCTCCACTTT.

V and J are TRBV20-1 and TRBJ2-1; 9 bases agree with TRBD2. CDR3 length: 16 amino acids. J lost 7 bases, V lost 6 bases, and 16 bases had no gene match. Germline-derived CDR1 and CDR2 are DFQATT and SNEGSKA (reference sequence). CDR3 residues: CSAVPPLAGRWNEQFF. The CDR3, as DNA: TGCAGTGCCGTCCCGCCCCTAGCGGGGAGATGGAATGAGCAGTTCTTC.

CDR3 region: CASSARWASGYEQYF. The CDR3 DNA reads TGTGCCAGCAGCGCCAGGTGGGCTAGCGGCTACGAGCAGTACTTC. The chain couples TRBV2 to TRBJ2-7; 7 bases match TRBD2. Germline assignment: CDR1 SNHLY and CDR2 FYNNEI. The CDR3 loop spans 15 amino acids. Trimming removed 6 bases from V and 3 bases from J; junction bases left unmatched: 11.

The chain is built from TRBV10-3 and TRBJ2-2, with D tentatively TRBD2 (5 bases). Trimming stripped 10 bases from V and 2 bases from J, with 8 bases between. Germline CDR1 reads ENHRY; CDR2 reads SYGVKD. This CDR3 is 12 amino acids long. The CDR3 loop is CATEGNTGELFF. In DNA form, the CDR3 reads TGTGCCACCGAGGGAAACACCGGGGAGCTGTTTTTT.

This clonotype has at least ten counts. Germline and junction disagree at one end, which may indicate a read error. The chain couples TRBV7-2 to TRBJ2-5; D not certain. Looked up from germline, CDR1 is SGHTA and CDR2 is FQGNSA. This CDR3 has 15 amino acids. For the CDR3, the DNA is TGTGCCAGCGGCTTAGTGCCCAGGCGCCAAGAGACCCAGTACTTC. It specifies CASGLVPRRQETQYF. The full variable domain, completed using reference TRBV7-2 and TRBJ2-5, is GAGVSQSPSNKVTEKGKDVELRCDPISGHTALYWYRQSLGQGLEFLIYFQGNSAPDKSGLPSDRFSAERTGGSVSTLTIQRTQQEDSAVYLCASGLVPRRQETQYFGPGTRLLVL.

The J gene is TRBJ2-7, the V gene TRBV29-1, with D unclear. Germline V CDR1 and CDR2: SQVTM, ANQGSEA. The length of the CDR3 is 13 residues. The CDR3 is CASSYGPRNEQYF. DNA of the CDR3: TGCGCCAGCAGCTACGGACCCCGGAACGAGCAGTACTTC.

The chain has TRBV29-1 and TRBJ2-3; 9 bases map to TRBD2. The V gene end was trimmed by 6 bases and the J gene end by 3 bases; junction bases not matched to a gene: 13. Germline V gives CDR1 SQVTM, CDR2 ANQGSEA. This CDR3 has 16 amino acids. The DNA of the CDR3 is TGCAGCGTCGGGGGGGGGCTAGCGGGGTTGACAGATACGCAGTATTTT. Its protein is CSVGGGLAGLTDTQYF.

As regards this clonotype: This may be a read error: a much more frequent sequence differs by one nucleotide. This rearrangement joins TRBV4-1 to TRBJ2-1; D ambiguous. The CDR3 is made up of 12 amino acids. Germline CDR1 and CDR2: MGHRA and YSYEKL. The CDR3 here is CASGQVNGEQFF. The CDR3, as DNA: TGCGCCAGCGGCCAAGTTAATGGTGAGCAGTTCTTC.

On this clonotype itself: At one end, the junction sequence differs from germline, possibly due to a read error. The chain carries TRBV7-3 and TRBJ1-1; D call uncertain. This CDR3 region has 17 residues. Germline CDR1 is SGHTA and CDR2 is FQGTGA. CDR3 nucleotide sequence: TGTGTCAGCAGCTTGGCCGCCGTTGTAGGGCGGGGCACTGAAGCTTTCTTT. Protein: CVSSLAAVVGRGTEAFF.

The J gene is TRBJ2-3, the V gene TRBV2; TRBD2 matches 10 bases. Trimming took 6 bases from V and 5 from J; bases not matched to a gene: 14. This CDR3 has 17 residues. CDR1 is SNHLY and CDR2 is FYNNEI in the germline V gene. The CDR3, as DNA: TGTGCCAGCAGCCTCCTGAGCGGGGGGGCCACGGTAGATACGCAGTATTTT. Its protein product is CASSLLSGGATVDTQYF.

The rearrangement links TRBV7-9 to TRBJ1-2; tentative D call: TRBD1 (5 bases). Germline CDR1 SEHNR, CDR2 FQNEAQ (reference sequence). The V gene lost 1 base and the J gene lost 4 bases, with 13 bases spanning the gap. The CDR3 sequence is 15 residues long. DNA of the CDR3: TGTGCCAGCAGCTTAGGAGGGGCCCCCCGCTATGGCTACACCTTC. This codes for CASSLGGAPRYGYTF.

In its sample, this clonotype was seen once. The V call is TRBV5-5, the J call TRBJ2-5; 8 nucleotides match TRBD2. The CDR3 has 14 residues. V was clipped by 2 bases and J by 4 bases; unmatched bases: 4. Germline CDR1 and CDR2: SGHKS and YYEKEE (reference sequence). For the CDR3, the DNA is TGTGCCAGCAGCTTAATGCGGGAGGCAGAGACCCAGTACTTC. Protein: CASSLMREAETQYF.

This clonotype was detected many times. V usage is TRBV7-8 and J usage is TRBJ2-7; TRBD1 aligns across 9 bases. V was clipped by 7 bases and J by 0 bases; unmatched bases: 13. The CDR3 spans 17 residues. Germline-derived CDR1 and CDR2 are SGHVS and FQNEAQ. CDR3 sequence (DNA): TGTGCCAGCACCGATGTCCCGGGACAGGGAACCTCCTACGAGCAGTACTTC. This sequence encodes CASTDVPGQGTSYEQYF.

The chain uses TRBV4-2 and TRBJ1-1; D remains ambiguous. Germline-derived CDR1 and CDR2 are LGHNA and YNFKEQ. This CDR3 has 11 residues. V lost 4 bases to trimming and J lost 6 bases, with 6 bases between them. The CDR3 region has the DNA TGTGCCAGCAGCCTTCGGGCTGAAGCTTTCTTT. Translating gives CASSLRAEAFF.

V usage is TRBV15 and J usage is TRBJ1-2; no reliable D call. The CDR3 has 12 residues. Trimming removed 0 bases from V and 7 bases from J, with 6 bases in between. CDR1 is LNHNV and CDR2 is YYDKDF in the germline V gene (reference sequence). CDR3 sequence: CATSRDRLGYTF. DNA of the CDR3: TGTGCCACCAGCAGAGATCGGCTTGGCTACACCTTC.

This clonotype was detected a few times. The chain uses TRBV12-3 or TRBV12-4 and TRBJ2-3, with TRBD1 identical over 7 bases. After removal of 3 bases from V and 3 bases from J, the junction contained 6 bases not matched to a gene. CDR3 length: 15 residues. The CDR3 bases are TGTGCCAGCAGTTTGCACAGGGGTATAACAGATACGCAGTATTTT. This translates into CASSLHRGITDTQYF.

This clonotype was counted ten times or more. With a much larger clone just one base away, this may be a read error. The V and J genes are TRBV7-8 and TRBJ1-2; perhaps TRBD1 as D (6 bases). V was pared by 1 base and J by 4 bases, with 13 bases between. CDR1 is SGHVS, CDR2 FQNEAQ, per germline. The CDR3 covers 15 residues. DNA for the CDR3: TGTGCCAGCAGCTTAGTTGAACAGGGCTTCTATGGCTACACCTTC. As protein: CASSLVEQGFYGYTF.

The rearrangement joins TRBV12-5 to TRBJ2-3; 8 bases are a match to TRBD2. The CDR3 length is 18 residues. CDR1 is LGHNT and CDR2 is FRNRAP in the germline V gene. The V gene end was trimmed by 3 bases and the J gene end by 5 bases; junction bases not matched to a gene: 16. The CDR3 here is CASGFGRGETWDGDTQYF. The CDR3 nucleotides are TGTGCTAGTGGTTTTGGGCGGGGGGAAACATGGGATGGAGATACGCAGTATTTT.

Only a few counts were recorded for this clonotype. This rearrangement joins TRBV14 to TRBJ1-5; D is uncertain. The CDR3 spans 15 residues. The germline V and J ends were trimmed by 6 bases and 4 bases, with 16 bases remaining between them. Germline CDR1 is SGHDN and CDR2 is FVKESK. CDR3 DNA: TGTGCCAGCAGTGAACGGTCAGGAGTAAATCAGCCCCAGCATTTT. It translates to CASSERSGVNQPQHF.

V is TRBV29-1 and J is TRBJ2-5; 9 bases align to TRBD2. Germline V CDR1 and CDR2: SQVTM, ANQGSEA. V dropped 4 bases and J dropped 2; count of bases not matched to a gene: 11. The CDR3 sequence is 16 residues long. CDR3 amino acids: CSVVSGGGARQETQYF. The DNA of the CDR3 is TGCAGCGTTGTGAGTGGCGGGGGGGCACGTCAAGAGACCCAGTACTTC.

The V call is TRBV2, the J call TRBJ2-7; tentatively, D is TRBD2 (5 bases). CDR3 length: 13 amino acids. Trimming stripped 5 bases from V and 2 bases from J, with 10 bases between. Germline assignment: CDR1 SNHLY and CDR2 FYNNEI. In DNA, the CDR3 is TGTGCCAGCAGTTTGGTGACTACCTACGAGCAGTACTTC. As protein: CASSLVTTYEQYF.

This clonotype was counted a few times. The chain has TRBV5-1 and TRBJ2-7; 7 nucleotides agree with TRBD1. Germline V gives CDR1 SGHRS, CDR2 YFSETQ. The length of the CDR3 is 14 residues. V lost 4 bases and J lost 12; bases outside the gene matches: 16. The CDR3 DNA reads TGCGCCAGCAGCCTTCAACGGGACAGTACTTTAGGGTACTTC. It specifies CASSLQRDSTLGYF.

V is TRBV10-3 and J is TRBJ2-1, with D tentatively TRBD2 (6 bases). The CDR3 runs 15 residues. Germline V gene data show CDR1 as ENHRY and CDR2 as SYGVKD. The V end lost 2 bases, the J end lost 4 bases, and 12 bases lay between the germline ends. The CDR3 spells CAISETGGAYNEQFF. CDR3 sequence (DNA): TGTGCCATCAGTGAGACTGGCGGGGCTTACAATGAGCAGTTCTTC.

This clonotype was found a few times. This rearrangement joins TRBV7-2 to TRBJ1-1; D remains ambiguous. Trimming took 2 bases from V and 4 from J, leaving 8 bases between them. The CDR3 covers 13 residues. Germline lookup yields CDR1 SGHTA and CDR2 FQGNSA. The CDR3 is CASSLQRTTEAFF. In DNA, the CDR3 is TGTGCCAGCAGCTTACAACGTACCACTGAAGCTTTCTTT.

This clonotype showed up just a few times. The CDR3 is CASSVSTGSTEQYF. CDR3 coding DNA: TGCGCCAGCAGTGTTAGTACAGGATCTACGGAGCAGTACTTC. The V and J genes are TRBV10-1 and TRBJ2-7, with D possibly matching TRBD1 (5 bases). The V end was cut by 4 bases, the J end by 7 bases, with 17 bases between. CDR1 WNHNN and CDR2 SYGVQD come from the germline V gene (reference sequence). The CDR3 length is 14 residues.

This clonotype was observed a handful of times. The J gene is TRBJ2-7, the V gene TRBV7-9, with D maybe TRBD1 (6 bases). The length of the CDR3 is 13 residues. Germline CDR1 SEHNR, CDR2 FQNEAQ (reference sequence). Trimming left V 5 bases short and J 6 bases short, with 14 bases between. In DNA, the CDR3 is TGTGCCAGCAGCAACACAGGGAATGGCGAGCAGTACTTC. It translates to CASSNTGNGEQYF.